This T cell receptor (beta chain) was recovered during a study of shared clonotypes between healthy human individuals. About the research overall: Those who served as donors were two women and a few men between the ages of 18 and 49. Study-level points and caveats: Exclusively blood specimens were collected; tissue repertoires likely differ. Relative to memory subsets, naive subsets generally showed larger estimated richness.

With regard to this clone: The antigen is not known.

Profiled with immunoSEQ multiplex PCR; TCRdb holds only in-frame clones, not every one. Among about 2.4 million clones listed, over 85% were seen once. This CDR3 spans 13 amino acids. V was trimmed by 3 bases and J by 9 bases, leaving 12 bases between them. Per the germline V gene, CDR1 is GTSNPN and CDR2 is SVGIG (reference sequence). The CD4+ fraction was divided into a CD45RA+ naive subset and a CD45RA-negative memory subset. Sequenced: naive CD4+ T cells from PBMCs. Subset specified: CD45RA+ positively selected. The genes are TRBV30 and TRBJ1-6; no clear D gene. The receptor comes from a man aged 18-30 years in good health. Some clones in this sample may be carry-over from other donors' samples. The CDR3, as DNA: TGTGCCTGGAGAACAATGGTATTTTCACCCCTCCACTTT. It specifies CAWRTMVFSPLHF.